The 27 T cell receptor beta chains given below trace back to one sample, sequenced in a study of CD8 T cells in Susac syndrome. With random hexamers, reverse transcription was performed on about 0.45 to 1 ug of RNA. TCRdb analysed the immunoSEQ multiplex PCR reads with MiXCR anew, one entry per CDR3 protein. Altogether roughly 150,000 distinct CDR3 sequences are present, approximately 94% being singletons, with the ten largest covering 0.075% to 0.09%. The sequenced sample consisted of CD4+ T cells from PBMCs. Receptor source: a human donor with Susac syndrome.

The rearrangement links TRBV18 to TRBJ2-7, with D hard to call. Looked up from germline, CDR1 is KGHSH and CDR2 is LQKENI. The ends were cut back, 2 bases at V and 4 bases at J, with 6 bases in the middle. This CDR3 is built from 12 residues. The CDR3 DNA reads as TGTGCCAGCTCACCAATGGGGTACGAGCAGTACTTC. Translated: CASSPMGYEQYF.

The chain uses TRBV28 and TRBJ2-7; D may be TRBD2 (6 bases). CDR1 MDHEN and CDR2 SYDVKM come from the germline V gene. The CDR3 has 14 amino acids. The V end was cut by 3 bases, the J end by 4 bases, with 13 bases between. CDR3 bases: TGTGCCAGCAGTTTGTCATTAGCGGTTTACGAGCAGTACTTC. It codes for CASSLSLAVYEQYF.

The J gene is TRBJ2-7, the V gene TRBV9; D perhaps matches TRBD1 (6 bases). Trimming took 4 bases from V and 6 from J, leaving 17 bases between them. The length of the CDR3 is 14 residues. Looked up from germline, CDR1 is SGDLS and CDR2 is YYNGEE. CDR3 nucleotides: TGTGCCAGCAGCTACGGACAGAGGATGGGCGAGCAGTACTTC. Protein: CASSYGQRMGEQYF.

V and J are TRBV6-5 and TRBJ2-7; D assignment may be TRBD1 or TRBD2 (5 bases each). The CDR3 spans 15 residues. The ends were cut back, 0 bases at V and 2 bases at J, with 11 bases in the middle. In germline, CDR1 is MNHEY, CDR2 SVGAGI. The CDR3 DNA reads as TGTGCCAGCAGTTACTCGATGGGGGATACCTACGAGCAGTACTTC. Translating it yields CASSYSMGDTYEQYF.

The V and J genes are TRBV13 and TRBJ1-4; tentatively, D is TRBD1 (5 bases). Trimming stripped 5 bases from V and 7 bases from J, with 14 bases between. The CDR3 extends over 14 amino acids. Germline CDR1 reads PRHDT; CDR2 reads FYEKMQ (reference sequence). Here the CDR3 reads CASSQRGTSEKLFF. The CDR3 DNA reads TGTGCCAGCAGCCAAAGGGGTACGAGTGAAAAACTGTTTTTT. Filled out from reference TRBV13 and TRBJ1-4, the complete variable domain reads AAGVIQSPRHLIKEKRETATLKCYPIPRHDTVYWYQQGPGQDPQFLISFYEKMQSDKGSIPDRFSAQQFSDYHSELNMSSLELGDSALYFCASSQRGTSEKLFFGSGTQLSVL.

V usage is TRBV29-1 and J usage is TRBJ2-3; 14 bases line up with TRBD2. The germline V gene has CDR1 SQVTM and CDR2 ANQGSEA. The CDR3 has 22 residues. V was pared by 7 bases and J by 3 bases, with 27 bases of the junction left unmatched. The CDR3 region is CSARGGGFGTSGRSTGTDTQYF. CDR3 DNA: TGCAGCGCCCGAGGTGGAGGGTTCGGGACTAGCGGGAGAAGCACGGGGACAGATACGCAGTATTTT.

Points on this clonotype: At one of its ends the junction is not consistent with the germline gene, which may arise from a read error. The gene calls are TRBV14 and TRBJ2-6; no definite D call. Germline lookup yields CDR1 SGHDN and CDR2 FVKESK. The CDR3 covers 17 residues. The CDR3 reads CASSQEGTDFGSNVLTF. In DNA, the CDR3 is TGTGCCAGCAGCCAAGAAGGCACAGACTTTGGGTCCAACGTCCTGACTTTC.

CDR3 nucleotides: TGTGCCAGCAGTTTTGAACCAGCGGGGGGGCCAGGGGATACGCAGTATTTT. Translated: CASSFEPAGGPGDTQYF. V gene TRBV6-5 combines with J gene TRBJ2-3; 10 nucleotides match TRBD2. The CDR3 covers 17 residues. The V gene end was trimmed by 4 bases and the J gene end by 6 bases; junction bases not matched to a gene: 13. Looked up from germline, CDR1 is MNHEY and CDR2 is SVGAGI.

The DNA of the CDR3 is TGTGCCAGCAGCACAGGGGGTTATTCACCCCTCCACTTT. As protein: CASSTGGYSPLHF. The chain links TRBV6-2 or TRBV6-3 to TRBJ1-6; 8 bases are a match to TRBD1. The CDR3 totals 13 residues. From germline, CDR1 is MNHEY and CDR2 SVGEGT. The V gene end was trimmed by 6 bases and the J gene end by 8 bases; junction bases not matched to a gene: 3.

The rearrangement uses TRBV4-1 and TRBJ2-3; the D gene is possibly TRBD2 (6 bases). There are 14 residues in the CDR3. The germline V gene has CDR1 MGHRA and CDR2 YSYEKL. The V and J ends lost 0 bases and 5 bases respectively, with 9 bases between them. In DNA form, the CDR3 reads TGCGCCAGCAGCCAAGATGGGGGAGGAGATACGCAGTATTTT. Amino acid sequence: CASSQDGGGDTQYF.

V is TRBV18 and J is TRBJ2-7, with D possibly being TRBD1 or TRBD2 (5 bases each). The CDR3 extends over 12 amino acids. The germline V and J ends were trimmed by 4 bases and 1 base, with 5 bases remaining between them. CDR1 is KGHSH, CDR2 LQKENI, per germline. The CDR3 is CASSRGSYEQYF. In nucleotides, the CDR3 is TGTGCCAGCTCACGGGGGTCCTACGAGCAGTACTTC.

The chain is built from TRBV5-4 and TRBJ2-1; 13 bases fit TRBD2. The CDR3 loop spans 15 amino acids. V shed 4 bases, J shed 7 bases, and the junction held 5 bases outside the gene matches. The germline CDR1 and CDR2 sequences are SGHNT and YYREEE (reference sequence). Here the CDR3 DNA reads TGTGCCAGCAGCACTAGCGGGAGGGGATTAAATGAGCAGTTCTTC. Protein product: CASSTSGRGLNEQFF.

The chain has TRBV14 and TRBJ1-1; TRBD1 is a possible D gene (6 bases). Between the trimmed V and J ends, which lost 2 bases and 9 bases, there was a span of 10 bases. The germline gives CDR1 SGHDN, CDR2 FVKESK. This CDR3 comprises 12 residues. The CDR3 bases are TGTGCCAGCAGCCAAACAGGGATGAAAGCTTTCTTT. It translates to CASSQTGMKAFF.

The chain joins TRBV20-1 to TRBJ1-1, with D possibly being TRBD1 (5 bases). The germline V gene has CDR1 DFQATT and CDR2 SNEGSKA (reference sequence). The CDR3 loop spans 11 amino acids. V gave up 6 bases and J gave up 10 bases, with 15 bases separating them. The CDR3 here is CSATSGVGAFF. The CDR3 region has the DNA TGCAGTGCCACCTCGGGGGTTGGAGCTTTCTTT.

The chain couples TRBV4-1 to TRBJ2-1, with D perhaps matching TRBD2 (7 bases). Trimming shortened V by 5 bases and J by 5 bases, and 16 bases separated the two germline ends. Germline assignment: CDR1 MGHRA and CDR2 YSYEKL. The CDR3 is 15 residues long. The CDR3 nucleotides read TGCGCCAGCAGCAGAGGGGGGGGACGGGACAATGAGCAGTTCTTC. It codes for CASSRGGGRDNEQFF.

This chain connects TRBV15 to TRBJ2-4; 10 bases match TRBD2. The CDR3 covers 17 residues. The germline gives CDR1 LNHNV, CDR2 YYDKDF (reference sequence). Germline trimming cut 3 bases from V and 1 base from J; bases unmatched to any gene: 6. The CDR3 reads CATSSLGLAVAKNIQYF. The CDR3 DNA reads TGTGCCACCAGCAGTCTCGGACTAGCGGTCGCCAAAAACATTCAGTACTTC. Full variable domain (missing parts from reference TRBV15 and TRBJ2-4): DAMVIQNPRYQVTQFGKPVTLSCSQTLNHNVMYWYQQKSSQAPKLLFHYYDKDFNNEADTPDNFQSRRPNTSFCFLDIRSPGLGDTAMYLCATSSLGLAVAKNIQYFGAGTRLSVL.

The J gene is TRBJ2-2, the V gene TRBV5-4; 9 bases are a match to TRBD2. The CDR3 length is 17 residues. Per the germline V gene, CDR1 is SGHNT and CDR2 is YYREEE (reference sequence). V was clipped by 0 bases and J by 3 bases; unmatched bases: 6. As DNA, the CDR3 is TGTGCCAGCAGCTTGGCCAAGTCTAGCGGGGACACCGGGGAGCTGTTTTTT. It specifies CASSLAKSSGDTGELFF.

This chain connects TRBV29-1 to TRBJ1-5, with D possibly matching TRBD1 (6 bases). Trimming pared 4 bases from V and 6 bases from J, leaving 13 bases between. This CDR3 has 13 amino acids. Germline CDR1 and CDR2: SQVTM and ANQGSEA. The CDR3 nucleotides are TGCAGCGTTGGGGAACAACAGGGTCAGCCCCAGCATTTT. It specifies CSVGEQQGQPQHF.

This rearrangement joins TRBV5-1 to TRBJ2-7; D is perhaps TRBD2 (6 bases). V was pared by 8 bases and J by 5 bases, with 17 bases between. There are 13 residues in the CDR3. Per germline, CDR1 SGHRS and CDR2 YFSETQ. CDR3 amino acids: CASSGLMANEQYF. The CDR3 DNA is TGCGCCAGTTCGGGACTGATGGCGAACGAGCAGTACTTC.

The rearrangement joins TRBV7-2 to TRBJ2-7; D may be TRBD2 (6 bases). Germline values: CDR1 SGHTA, CDR2 FQGNSA. This CDR3 region has 15 residues. The V and J ends lost 3 bases and 0 bases respectively, with 12 bases between them. The CDR3 spells CASSFASESSYEQYF. The DNA for the CDR3 is TGTGCCAGCAGCTTCGCTAGCGAGAGCTCCTACGAGCAGTACTTC.

V is TRBV5-1 and J is TRBJ2-5, with 8 bases aligning to TRBD2. Germline trimming cut 4 bases from V and 4 bases from J; bases unmatched to any gene: 12. This CDR3 region has 16 residues. From germline, CDR1 is SGHRS and CDR2 YFSETQ. CDR3 nucleotides: TGCGCCAGCAGCCCTGAAAAAGCGGGAGCCTCAGAGACCCAGTACTTC. Translation gives CASSPEKAGASETQYF.

The J gene is TRBJ1-1, the V gene TRBV29-1; D unclear. The CDR3 is 14 amino acids. Trimming removed 7 bases from V and 0 bases from J, with 15 bases in between. Germline loops: CDR1 SQVTM, CDR2 ANQGSEA. The DNA for the CDR3 is TGCAGCGCCGTTAACGCGGGTATGAACACTGAAGCTTTCTTT. It encodes CSAVNAGMNTEAFF.

V usage is TRBV14 and J usage is TRBJ2-1; 10 positions agree with TRBD2. CDR3 size: 20 residues. Trimming removed 0 bases from V and 4 bases from J; junction bases left unmatched: 15. CDR1 is SGHDN and CDR2 is FVKESK in the germline V gene. The CDR3 DNA is TGTGCCAGCAGCCAAGATCTGGTGGGGCTAGCGGGAGTCTCGTACAATGAGCAGTTCTTC. Translating it yields CASSQDLVGLAGVSYNEQFF.

This clonotype was seen once. The V call is TRBV23-1, the J call TRBJ2-4; 8 bases are shared with TRBD1. TRBV23-1 is recorded as an ORF, its role being uncertain. Trimming removed 7 bases from V and 8 bases from J; junction bases left unmatched: 7. The CDR3 is 13 residues long. The CDR3 nucleotides read TGCGCCAGCATACAGGGGGAGGTGGACATTCAGTACTTC. Protein sequence: CASIQGEVDIQYF.

This chain links TRBV25-1 with TRBJ2-2; no clear D gene. Germline lookup yields CDR1 MGHDK and CDR2 SYGVNS. The CDR3 runs to 15 residues. The V end was cut by 3 bases, the J end by 5 bases, with 13 bases between. CDR3 in amino acids: CASSDFSRQTGELFF. CDR3 bases: TGTGCCAGCAGTGATTTCTCGAGACAAACCGGGGAGCTGTTTTTT.

The chain joins TRBV20-1 to TRBJ2-1; the match to TRBD2 covers 15 bases. CDR1 DFQATT and CDR2 SNEGSKA come from the germline V gene (reference sequence). The V and J ends lost 0 bases and 8 bases, in that order; junction bases with no gene match: 8. The CDR3 is 17 amino acids. The CDR3 DNA reads as TGCAGTGCTAGAGAACCCGGACTAGCGGGAGGGAAGGATGAGCAGTTCTTC. Its protein product is CSAREPGLAGGKDEQFF.

This sequence joins TRBV20-1 and TRBJ2-7, with TRBD1 identical over 8 bases. There are 12 residues in the CDR3. Trimming removed 6 bases from V and 7 bases from J; junction bases left unmatched: 8. Germline V gene data show CDR1 as DFQATT and CDR2 as SNEGSKA (reference sequence). The CDR3 DNA follows: TGCAGTGCGGGGGACAGGACGGGGGAGCAGTACTTC. It codes for CSAGDRTGEQYF.